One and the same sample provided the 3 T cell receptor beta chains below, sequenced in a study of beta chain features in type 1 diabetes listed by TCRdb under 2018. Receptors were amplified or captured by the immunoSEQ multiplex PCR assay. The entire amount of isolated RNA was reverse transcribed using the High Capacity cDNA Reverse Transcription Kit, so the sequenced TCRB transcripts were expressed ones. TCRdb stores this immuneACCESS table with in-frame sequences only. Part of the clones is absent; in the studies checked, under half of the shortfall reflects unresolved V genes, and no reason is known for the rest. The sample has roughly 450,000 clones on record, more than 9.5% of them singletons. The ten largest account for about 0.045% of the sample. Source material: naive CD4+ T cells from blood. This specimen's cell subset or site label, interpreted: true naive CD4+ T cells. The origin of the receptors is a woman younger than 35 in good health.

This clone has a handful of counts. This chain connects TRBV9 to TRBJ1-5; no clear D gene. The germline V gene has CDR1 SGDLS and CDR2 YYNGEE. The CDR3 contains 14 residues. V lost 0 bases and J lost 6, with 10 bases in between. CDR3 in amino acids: CASSVDVRGQPQHF. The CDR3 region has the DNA TGTGCCAGCAGCGTAGATGTTCGGGGTCAGCCCCAGCATTTT.

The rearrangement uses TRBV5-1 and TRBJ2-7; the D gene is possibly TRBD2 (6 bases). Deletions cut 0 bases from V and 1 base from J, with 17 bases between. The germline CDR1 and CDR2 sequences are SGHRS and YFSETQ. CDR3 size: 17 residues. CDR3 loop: CASSLASGLGTSYEQYF. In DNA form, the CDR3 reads TGCGCCAGCAGCTTGGCTTCTGGGTTGGGGACTTCCTACGAGCAGTACTTC. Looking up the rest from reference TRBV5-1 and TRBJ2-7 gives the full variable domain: KAGVTQTPRYLIKTRGQQVTLSCSPISGHRSVSWYQQTPGQGLQFLFEYFSETQRNKGNFPGRFSGRQFSNSRSEMNVSTLELGDSALYLCASSLASGLGTSYEQYFGPGTRLTVT.

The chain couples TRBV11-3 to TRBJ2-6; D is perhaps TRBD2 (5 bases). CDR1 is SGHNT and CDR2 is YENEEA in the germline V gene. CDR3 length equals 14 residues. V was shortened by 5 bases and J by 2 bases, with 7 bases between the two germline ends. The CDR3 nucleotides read TGTGCCAGCAGCCGGGGAGCTGGGGCCAACGTCCTGACTTTC. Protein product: CASSRGAGANVLTF.